Each of the 3 T cell receptor beta chains below was sequenced from the same sample in a study of CD8+ T cells in alopecia areata. It was cDNA, reverse transcribed from extracted RNA, that served as the sequencing template. Clones were sequenced by immunoSEQ multiplex PCR, and TCRdb holds only the in-frame ones, with some missing. Of about 30,000 clones listed, less than 75% are singletons. Sequences were obtained from NKG2D-high CD8+ T cells sorted from blood. Source of these receptors: a human donor with alopecia areata.

The chain has TRBV4-1 and TRBJ1-5; weak D call: TRBD1 (5 bases). From germline, CDR1 is MGHRA and CDR2 YSYEKL. The length of the CDR3 is 15 residues. V was trimmed by 1 base and J by 3 bases, leaving 10 bases between them. The CDR3: CASSQVGADNQPQHF. In nucleotides, the CDR3 is TGCGCCAGCAGCCAAGTCGGGGCAGACAATCAGCCCCAGCATTTT.

This chain links TRBV6-5 with TRBJ2-3; 10 bases agree with TRBD1. Germline V gene sequence: CDR1 MNHEY, CDR2 SVGAGI. This CDR3 region has 15 residues. The J segment lost 4 bases and the V segment lost 6 bases, leaving 7 bases of the junction unmatched. The CDR3 sequence: CASRIWDRGPDTQYF. As DNA, the CDR3 is TGTGCCAGCAGGATCTGGGACAGGGGTCCAGATACGCAGTATTTT.

This clone was found once. The chain carries TRBV5-4 and TRBJ2-5, with 7 bases matching TRBD1. Trimming at V came to 2 bases and at J to 4 bases, leaving 8 bases not matched to a gene. The V gene's germline CDR1 is SGHNT and CDR2 YYREEE (reference sequence). This CDR3 has 15 amino acids. This CDR3 reads CASSLPGQIIETQYF. CDR3 DNA: TGTGCCAGCAGCTTACCGGGACAGATTATAGAGACCCAGTACTTC.